This paragraph covers one TCR beta chain sequence. The data originate from a study of prognosis after radiotherapy for stage I lung cancer. Overall study context: Non-small cell lung cancer patients at stage I were enrolled between April 2018 and 2019. Median age was around 70 years (about 53 to 84) among about 13 men and a handful of women. Over 5 patients presented with squamous cell carcinoma, eleven to twelve with adenocarcinoma.

Two-round multiplex PCR on genomic DNA was the method by which TCR beta CDR3 was amplified. First-round PCR employed TRBV- and TRBJ-specific primers for each gene. TCRdb called the multiplex PCR reads again in MiXCR, with one record for every CDR3 protein. The sample lists over 12,000 distinct CDR3 sequences, 28% occurring once. Imaging by CT and PET/CT found every patient node-negative, and no patient had prior chemotherapy, radiotherapy or other malignancies. There are 15 residues in the CDR3. Germline CDR1 reads SGHAT; CDR2 reads FQDESV (reference sequence). V lost 7 bases and J lost 5, with 20 bases in between.

This clonotype was sampled from a donor aged 50 or older with non-small cell lung cancer. The chain joins TRBV11-1 to TRBJ2-5, with a possible D match to TRBD2 (6 bases). Sequencing used PBMCs, obtained before or after stereotactic body radiation therapy (not recorded which). The CDR3 sequence is CASISTPVEGETQYF. Written as DNA, the CDR3 is TGTGCCAGCATTTCGACTCCAGTGGAGGGTGAGACCCAGTACTTC.